This T cell receptor (beta chain) was identified in a study of T cells after yellow fever vaccination. Study information: The SMART-Seq v4 Ultra Low Input method served to prepare the low-cell-number fractions.

A process of 5'RACE template switching, which added a universal primer site and UMIs, was used to make TCR cDNA. TCRdb re-called the 5' RACE reads with MiXCR, one entry per CDR3 protein. This repertoire shows 500,000 to 650,000 distinct CDR3 sequences, 9% to 15% found once; its top ten account for just under 15%. Trimming left V 1 base short and J 2 bases short, with 24 bases between. The CDR3 covers 19 residues. Germline values: CDR1 SGHRS, CDR2 YFSETQ. This clonotype was observed a handful of times. The J gene is TRBJ1-1, the V gene TRBV5-1; unclear D gene. This TCR was sampled from a man aged 25-45 years who received the YFV17D yellow fever vaccine. Here the sequenced sample was PBMCs, taken on the day of the yellow fever booster vaccination. CDR3 amino acids: CASSLSGSFVGRLNTEAFF. The CDR3 DNA is TGCGCCAGCAGCTTGTCTGGCAGCTTCGTTGGGCGCTTAAACACTGAAGCTTTCTTT.